The entry below describes one T cell receptor (beta chain). The antigen it recognizes is unknown. No base-level quality is on record; no much larger clone is a single base apart. Patients with autoimmune disease history or receiving systemic immunosuppression were excluded from the trial. Peripheral blood for TCR sequencing was collected from all dose cohorts at baseline, on cycle 4 day 1, and on cycle 7 day 1. The samples were drawn from a first-in-human, open-label, multicenter phase I dose-escalation trial of ivuxolimab. Adults with locally advanced or metastatic melanoma, renal cell carcinoma, hepatocellular carcinoma or head and neck squamous cell carcinoma were enrolled in the trial. Before TCR sequencing, CD4+ T cells and CD8+ T cells from peripheral blood were sorted into separate populations. Sequences KGHSH (CDR1) and LQKENI (CDR2) are obtained from the germline V gene. The CDR3 measures 11 amino acids from cysteine to phenylalanine. Just the 33-base CDR3 DNA is kept, in frame starting at base 1. V is pared back by 3 bases and J by 6 bases, with 5 bases lying between the germline termini.

Genomic DNA was extracted from sorted cells for sequencing of the TCRbeta CDR3 region. The immunoSEQ Assay was used to sequence the TCRbeta CDR3 regions. TCRdb took this table from immuneACCESS and kept in-frame rearrangements with V and J called. Such tables lack part of the clones; where checked against another copy, unresolved V genes explain under half of the gap, and the rest is unexplained. This sample is represented by around 12,000 clones; 80% to 95% of them were singletons. Over 65% of the sample goes to the ten largest clones. The record originates from a study of OX40 agonist ivuxolimab in advanced cancers. Turning to the overall study: Ivuxolimab was a fully human IgG2 agonistic monoclonal antibody targeting the costimulatory receptor OX40 (CD134). Intravenous ivuxolimab was administered to patients every 2 weeks at six dose levels: 0.01, 0.1, 0.3, 1.5, 3 and 10 mg/kg. Among the roughly 52 dose-escalation patients, about 20 had hepatocellular carcinoma, roughly 15 melanoma, 9 renal cell carcinoma and 9 head and neck cancer. In the dose-escalation cohort, 70% to 85% of patients were male, and the mean age was approximately 60 years with a range of roughly 20 to 79. Prior anti-PD-1, anti-PD-L1 or anti-CTLA-4 therapy was permitted, and checkpoint inhibitors had been received by less than 45% of dose-escalation patients. Partial responses occurred in three dose-escalation patients, of whom one had hepatocellular carcinoma and two had cutaneous melanoma. Peripheral TCRbeta sequencing was intended to test whether TCR sequence diversity was altered and clonal T-cell expansion was caused by ivuxolimab. The paper reports the monotherapy dose-escalation portion (N of about 52 patients) of the phase I ivuxolimab trial. On the study overall, not on this receptor specifically: At doses of 0.1 to 3.0 mg/kg, clonal expansion of both CD4+ and CD8+ T cells in blood was seen between baseline and week 6. Which antigens the clonally expanded peripheral T cells were specific for was not determined. After ivuxolimab, expanded clones were on average more numerous among CD8+ T cells than among CD4+ T cells. Low levels of normalized T-cell clonal expansion were also seen in some nonresponding patients. In the 0.1-3.0 mg/kg groups, partial responders were among the patients with the lowest normalized peripheral clonal expansion, particularly in CD8+ T cells.

The chain joins TRBV18 to TRBJ1-1, with no confident D gene call. The sequence was obtained from an adult with an advanced solid tumor such as melanoma, head and neck, liver or kidney cancer. Sequenced here: CD4+ or CD8+ T cells sorted from blood, sampled in a trial of the OX40 agonist ivuxolimab. The sequence in DNA is TGTGCCAGCTCACCCAACGCTGAAGCTTTCTTT. Translation gives CASSPNAEAFF.